This T cell receptor beta chain derives from a study of breast tumors, draining lymph nodes, adjacent tissues. CDR3 length: 13 amino acids. V was pared by 7 bases and J by 4 bases, with 10 bases between. Germline V gene data show CDR1 as MGHRA and CDR2 as YSYEKL. This clonotype showed up many times. Its antigen is not known. TCRdb passed the multiplex PCR reads through MiXCR, listing each CDR3 protein once. The sample holds under 110,000 distinct CDR3 sequences, roughly 29% seen once. Study-level points and caveats: Compared with basal-like, luminal-like tumors shared significantly more repertoire with nontumor tissue. Tumor TCR diversity was below lymph nodes but above nontumor tissue. That most tumor T cells come from lymph nodes remained unproven. Data fit most tumor T cells coming from lymph node, expanding in tumor.

Breast cancer patients provided tissue from their axillary draining lymph nodes. This sequence originates from a female donor with breast cancer. Some clones in this sample may be carry-over from other donors' samples. This rearrangement joins TRBV4-1 to TRBJ2-2; no reliable D call. Sequencing was carried out using axillary lymph node tissue. The CDR3 loop is CASTGVGTGELFF. The CDR3 DNA reads as TGCGCCAGCACCGGCGTCGGCACCGGGGAGCTGTTTTTT.